Included here is one TCR beta chain sequence, with context. The antigen is not known. Patients selected for sequencing had displayed CD8+CD57+ cell expansion by flow cytometry. The junction had 1 base not matched to a gene; V was cut back by 1 base and J by 5 bases. Germline V gene sequence: CDR1 LNHNV, CDR2 YYDKDF (reference sequence). This CDR3 is 14 amino acids long. TCR beta VDJ and CDR3 profiles were obtained from a genomic DNA template. TCRdb used MiXCR to reprocess the reads, holding one entry per CDR3 protein. Seen here are a few hundred thousand distinct CDR3 sequences, around 49% observed once, and the top ten hold 15% to 20%. This sample was included in a study of CD8+CD57+ T cells in acquired aplastic anemia. Study-level points and caveats: Comparison of patients with controls identified 25 to 30 shared CD8+ CDR3 sequences.

V usage is TRBV15 and J usage is TRBJ1-2; the match to TRBD1 covers 10 bases. Sequencing was carried out using sorted CD4+, CD8+, or CD8+CD57+ T cells (not recorded which) from PBMCs. This TCR was recovered from a human donor with aplastic anemia. As DNA, the CDR3 is TGTGCCACCAGCAGAGGGACAGGGGGGTATGGCTACACCTTC. Protein sequence: CATSRGTGGYGYTF.